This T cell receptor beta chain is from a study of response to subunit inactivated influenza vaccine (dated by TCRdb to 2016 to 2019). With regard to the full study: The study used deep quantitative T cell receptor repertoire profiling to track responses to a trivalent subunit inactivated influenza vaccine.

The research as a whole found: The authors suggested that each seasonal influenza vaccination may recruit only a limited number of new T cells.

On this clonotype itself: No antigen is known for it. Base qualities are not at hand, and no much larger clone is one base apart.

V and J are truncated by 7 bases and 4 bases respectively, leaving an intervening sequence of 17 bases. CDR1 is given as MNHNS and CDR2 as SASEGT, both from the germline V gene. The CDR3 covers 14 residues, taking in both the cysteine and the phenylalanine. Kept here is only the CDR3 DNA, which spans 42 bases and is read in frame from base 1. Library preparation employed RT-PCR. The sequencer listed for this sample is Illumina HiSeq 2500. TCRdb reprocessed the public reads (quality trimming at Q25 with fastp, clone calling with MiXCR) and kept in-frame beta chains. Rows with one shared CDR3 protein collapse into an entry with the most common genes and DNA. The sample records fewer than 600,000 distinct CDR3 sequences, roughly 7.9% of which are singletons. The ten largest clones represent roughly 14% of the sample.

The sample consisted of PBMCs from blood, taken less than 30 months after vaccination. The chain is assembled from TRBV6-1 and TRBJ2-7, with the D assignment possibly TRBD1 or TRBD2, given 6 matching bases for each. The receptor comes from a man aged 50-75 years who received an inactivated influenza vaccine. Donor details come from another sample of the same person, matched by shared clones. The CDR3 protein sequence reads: CASTGGADGYEQYF. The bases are TGTGCCAGCACCGGGGGCGCCGACGGGTACGAGCAGTACTTC.